This TCR beta chain was captured by sequencing in a study of T cells in localized non-small cell lung cancer. Produced via immunoSEQ multiplex PCR; TCRdb's table is partial and in-frame only. The sample lists approximately 47,000 clones; around 87% were seen once. This CDR3 is built from 16 residues. Germline values: CDR1 SGDLS, CDR2 YYNGEE. V was pared by 4 bases and J by 0 bases, with 7 bases of the junction left unmatched. The source is a man aged 40-75 years with stage II lung adenocarcinoma. Material: PBMCs, obtained before any cancer treatment. The rearrangement links TRBV9 to TRBJ2-5, with TRBD2 identical over 9 bases. CDR3 in DNA: TGTGCCAGCAGCAGAGGGCGGGGGGGCAACCAAGAGACCCAGTACTTC. Protein product: CASSRGRGGNQETQYF.